The clone carrying this T cell receptor beta chain was seen more than once but under ten times. What it recognizes is unknown. Samples had at least 6 million PBMCs isolated from them. Primed by a sample-barcoded 5' primer and a J-beta primer mix, a second PCR proceeded for 7 to 11 cycles. All samples yielded 3 million or more CDR3-containing paired-end reads. A single record per CDR3 protein comes from TCRdb applying MiXCR to the 5' RACE reads. The data contain approximately 2,000,000 distinct CDR3 sequences, more than 35% of them seen just once; the ten biggest clones take up 20% to 25%. This specimen comes from a study of blood T cells in healthy people across ages. Overall study findings and caveats: PBMCs left unsorted prevented a conclusive naive versus antigen-experienced comparison.

The CDR3 extends over 15 amino acids. Germline loops: CDR1 MNHNY, CDR2 SVGAGI (reference sequence). The V end lost 7 bases, the J end lost 2 bases, and 17 bases lay between the germline ends. This TCR was sampled from a human donor in good health. The rearrangement joins TRBV6-6 to TRBJ1-2; D is undetermined. What was sequenced was blood. The CDR3 nucleotides are TGTGCCAGCACAAACCCGGGGAGGTCGAACTATGGCTACACCTTC. It translates to CASTNPGRSNYGYTF.